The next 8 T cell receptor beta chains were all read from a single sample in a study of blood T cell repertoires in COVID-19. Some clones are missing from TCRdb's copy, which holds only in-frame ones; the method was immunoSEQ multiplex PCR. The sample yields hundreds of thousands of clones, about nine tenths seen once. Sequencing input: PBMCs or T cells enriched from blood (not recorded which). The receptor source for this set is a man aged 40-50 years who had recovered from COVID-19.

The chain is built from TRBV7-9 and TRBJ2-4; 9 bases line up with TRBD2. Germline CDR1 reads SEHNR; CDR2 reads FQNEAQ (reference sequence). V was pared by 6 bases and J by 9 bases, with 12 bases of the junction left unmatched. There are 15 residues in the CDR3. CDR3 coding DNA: TGTGCCAGCAGAACGACTAGCGGCCCCTCTCCCATTCAGTACTTC. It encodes CASRTTSGPSPIQYF.

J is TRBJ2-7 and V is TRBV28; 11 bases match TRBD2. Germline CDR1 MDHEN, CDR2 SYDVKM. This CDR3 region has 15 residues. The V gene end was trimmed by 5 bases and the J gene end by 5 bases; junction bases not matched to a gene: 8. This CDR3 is CASSGQTSGINEQYF. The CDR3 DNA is TGTGCCAGCAGTGGACAGACTAGCGGGATAAACGAGCAGTACTTC.

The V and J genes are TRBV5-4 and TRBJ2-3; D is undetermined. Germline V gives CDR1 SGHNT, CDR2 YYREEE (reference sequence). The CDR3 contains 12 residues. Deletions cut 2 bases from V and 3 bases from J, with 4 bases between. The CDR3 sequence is CASSFQTDTQYF. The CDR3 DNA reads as TGTGCCAGCAGCTTTCAGACAGATACGCAGTATTTT.

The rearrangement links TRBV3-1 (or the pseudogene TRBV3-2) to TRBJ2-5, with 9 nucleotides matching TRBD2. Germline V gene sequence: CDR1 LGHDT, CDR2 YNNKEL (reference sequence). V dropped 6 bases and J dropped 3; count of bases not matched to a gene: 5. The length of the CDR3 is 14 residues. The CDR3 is CASRVAGVKETQYF. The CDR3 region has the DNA TGTGCCAGCAGGGTAGCGGGAGTAAAAGAGACCCAGTACTTC.

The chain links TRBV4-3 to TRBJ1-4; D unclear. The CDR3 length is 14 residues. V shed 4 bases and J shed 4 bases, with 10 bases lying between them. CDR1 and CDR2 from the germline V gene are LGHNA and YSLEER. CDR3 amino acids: CASSPTSINEKLFF. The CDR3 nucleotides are TGCGCCAGCAGCCCGACAAGTATTAATGAAAAACTGTTTTTT.

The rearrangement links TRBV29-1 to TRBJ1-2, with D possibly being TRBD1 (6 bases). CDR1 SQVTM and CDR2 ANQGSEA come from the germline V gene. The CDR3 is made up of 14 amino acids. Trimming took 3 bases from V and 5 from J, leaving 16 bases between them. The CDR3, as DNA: TGCAGCGTTGAGACGCCGTCGGACAGTTATGGCTACACCTTC. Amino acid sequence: CSVETPSDSYGYTF. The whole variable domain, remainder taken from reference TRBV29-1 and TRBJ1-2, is SAVISQKPSRDICQRGTSLTIQCQVDSQVTMMFWYRQQPGQSLTLIATANQGSEATYESGFVIDKFPISRPNLTFSTLTVSNMSPEDSSIYLCSVETPSDSYGYTFGSGTRLTVV.

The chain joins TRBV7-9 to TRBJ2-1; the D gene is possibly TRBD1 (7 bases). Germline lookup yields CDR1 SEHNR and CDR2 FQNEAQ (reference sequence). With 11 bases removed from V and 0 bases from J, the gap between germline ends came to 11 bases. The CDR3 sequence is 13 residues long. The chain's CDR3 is CAARGDSYNEQFF. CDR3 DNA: TGTGCCGCCAGGGGGGACTCCTACAATGAGCAGTTCTTC.

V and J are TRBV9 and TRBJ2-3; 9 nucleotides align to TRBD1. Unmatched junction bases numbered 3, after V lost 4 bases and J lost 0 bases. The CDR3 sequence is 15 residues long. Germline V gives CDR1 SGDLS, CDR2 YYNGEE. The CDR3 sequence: CASSPGTGSTDTQYF. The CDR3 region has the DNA TGTGCCAGCAGCCCGGGGACAGGGAGCACAGATACGCAGTATTTT.